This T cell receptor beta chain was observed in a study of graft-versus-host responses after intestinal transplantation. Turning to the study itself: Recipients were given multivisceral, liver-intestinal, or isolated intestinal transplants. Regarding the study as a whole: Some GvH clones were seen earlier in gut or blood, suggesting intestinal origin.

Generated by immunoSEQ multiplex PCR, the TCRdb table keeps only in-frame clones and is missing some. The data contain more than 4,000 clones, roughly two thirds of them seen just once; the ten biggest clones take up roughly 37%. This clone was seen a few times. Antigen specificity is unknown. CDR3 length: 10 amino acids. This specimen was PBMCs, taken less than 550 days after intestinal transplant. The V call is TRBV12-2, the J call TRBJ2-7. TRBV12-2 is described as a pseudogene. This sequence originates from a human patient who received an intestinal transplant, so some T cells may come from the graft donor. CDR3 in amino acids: CASSSYEQYF. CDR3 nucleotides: TGTGCCAGCAGCTCCTACGAGCAGTACTTC.